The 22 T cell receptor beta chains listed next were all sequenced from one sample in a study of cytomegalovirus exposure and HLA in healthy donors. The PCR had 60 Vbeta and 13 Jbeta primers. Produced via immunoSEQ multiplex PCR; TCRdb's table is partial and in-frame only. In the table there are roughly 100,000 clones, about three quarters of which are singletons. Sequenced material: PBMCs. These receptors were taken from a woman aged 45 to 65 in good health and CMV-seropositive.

CDR3 in DNA: TGTGCCAGCCACGATCCAGGGGGCGGAGATACGCAGTATTTT. Protein sequence: CASHDPGGGDTQYF. J is TRBJ2-3 and V is TRBV5-5, with TRBD1 matching over 8 bases. The V gene end was trimmed by 7 bases and the J gene end by 5 bases; junction bases not matched to a gene: 9. The CDR3 is 14 residues long. Germline V gene data show CDR1 as SGHKS and CDR2 as YYEKEE (reference sequence).

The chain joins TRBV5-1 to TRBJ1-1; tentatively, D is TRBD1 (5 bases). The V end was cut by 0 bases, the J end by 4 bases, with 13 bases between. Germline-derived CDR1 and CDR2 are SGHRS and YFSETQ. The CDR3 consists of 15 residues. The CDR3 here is CASSLAPDTGTEAFF. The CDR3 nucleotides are TGCGCCAGCAGCTTGGCCCCGGACACCGGCACTGAAGCTTTCTTT.

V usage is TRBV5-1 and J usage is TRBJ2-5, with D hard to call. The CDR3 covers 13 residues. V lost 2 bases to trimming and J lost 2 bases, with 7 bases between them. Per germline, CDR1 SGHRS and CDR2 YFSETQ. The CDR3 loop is CASSLPHQETQYF. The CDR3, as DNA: TGCGCCAGCAGCTTACCACATCAAGAGACCCAGTACTTC.

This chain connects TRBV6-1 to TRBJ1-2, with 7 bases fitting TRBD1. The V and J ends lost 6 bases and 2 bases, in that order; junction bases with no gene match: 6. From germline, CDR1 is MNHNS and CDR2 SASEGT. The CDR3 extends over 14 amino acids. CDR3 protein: CASSPEGANYGYTF. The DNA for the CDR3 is TGTGCCAGCAGCCCTGAGGGGGCCAACTATGGCTACACCTTC.

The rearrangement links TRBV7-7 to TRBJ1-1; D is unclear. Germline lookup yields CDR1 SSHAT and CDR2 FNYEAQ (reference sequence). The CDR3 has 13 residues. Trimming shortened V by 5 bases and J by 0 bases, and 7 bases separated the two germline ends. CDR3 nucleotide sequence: TGTGCCAGCAGCGTACAGATGAACACTGAAGCTTTCTTT. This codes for CASSVQMNTEAFF.

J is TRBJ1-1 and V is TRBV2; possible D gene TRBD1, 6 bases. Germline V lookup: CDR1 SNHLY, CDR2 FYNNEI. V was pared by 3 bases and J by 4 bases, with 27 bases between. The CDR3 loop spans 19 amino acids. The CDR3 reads CASSDPPGQRILMGTEAFF. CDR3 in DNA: TGTGCCAGCAGTGACCCGCCGGGACAACGAATACTAATGGGCACTGAAGCTTTCTTT.

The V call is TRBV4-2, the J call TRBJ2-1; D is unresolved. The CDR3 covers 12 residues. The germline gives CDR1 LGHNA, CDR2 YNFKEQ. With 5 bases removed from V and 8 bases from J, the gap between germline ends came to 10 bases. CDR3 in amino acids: CASSFPSDEQFF. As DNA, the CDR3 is TGTGCCAGCAGCTTTCCTAGTGATGAGCAGTTCTTC.

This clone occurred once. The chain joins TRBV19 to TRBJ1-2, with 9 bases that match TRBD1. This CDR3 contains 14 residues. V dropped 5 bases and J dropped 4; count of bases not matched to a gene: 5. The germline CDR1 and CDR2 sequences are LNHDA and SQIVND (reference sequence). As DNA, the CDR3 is TGTGCCAGTAGTGGGAGACAGGGGGGCTATGGCTACACCTTC. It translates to CASSGRQGGYGYTF.

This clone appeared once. CDR3 coding DNA: TGTGCCAGCAGCCCCCGACAGGTAGCAATTGGAGTTGAAAAACTGTTTTTT. Residues: CASSPRQVAIGVEKLFF. This chain links TRBV14 with TRBJ1-4, with a possible D match to TRBD1 (6 bases). Germline V lookup: CDR1 SGHDN, CDR2 FVKESK. The CDR3 totals 17 residues. Trimming removed 4 bases from V and 7 bases from J, with 22 bases in between.

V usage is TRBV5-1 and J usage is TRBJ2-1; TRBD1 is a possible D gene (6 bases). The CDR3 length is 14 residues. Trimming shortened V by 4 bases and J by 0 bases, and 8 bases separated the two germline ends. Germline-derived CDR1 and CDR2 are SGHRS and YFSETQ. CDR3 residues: CASSRDTSYNEQFF. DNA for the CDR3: TGCGCCAGCAGCCGGGACACCTCCTACAATGAGCAGTTCTTC.

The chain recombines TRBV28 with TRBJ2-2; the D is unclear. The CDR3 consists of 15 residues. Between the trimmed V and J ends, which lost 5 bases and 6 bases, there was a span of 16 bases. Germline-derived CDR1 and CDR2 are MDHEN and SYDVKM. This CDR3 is CASSAATFKSGELFF. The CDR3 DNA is TGTGCCAGCAGTGCGGCCACCTTCAAGTCCGGGGAGCTGTTTTTT.

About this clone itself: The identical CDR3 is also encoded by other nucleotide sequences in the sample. CDR3 DNA sequence: TGCGCCAGCAGCCAGGATCGGGAGGGGGCGAAATCCTACGAGCAGTACTTC. Its protein is CASSQDREGAKSYEQYF. This chain joins TRBV4-1 and TRBJ2-5, with D possibly matching TRBD2 (8 bases). Gene TRBJ2-7 matches the end of the DNA better, so the J call may be wrong. The CDR3 spans 17 residues. Germline CDR1 reads MGHRA; CDR2 reads YSYEKL.

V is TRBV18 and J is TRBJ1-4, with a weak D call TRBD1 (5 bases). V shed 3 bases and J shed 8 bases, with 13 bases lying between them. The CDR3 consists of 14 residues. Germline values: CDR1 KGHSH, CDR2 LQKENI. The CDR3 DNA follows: TGTGCCAGCTCACCGGCAGGGCTTAAAGAAAAACTGTTTTTT. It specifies CASSPAGLKEKLFF.

The CDR3 is CATRGTASYEQYF. The DNA for the CDR3 is TGTGCCACCCGAGGGACAGCCTCCTACGAGCAGTACTTC. The V and J genes are TRBV15 and TRBJ2-7; TRBD1 agrees at 7 bases. The CDR3 covers 13 residues. Germline CDR1 and CDR2: LNHNV and YYDKDF (reference sequence). V shed 8 bases and J 0 bases; nucleotides not matched to a gene: 4.

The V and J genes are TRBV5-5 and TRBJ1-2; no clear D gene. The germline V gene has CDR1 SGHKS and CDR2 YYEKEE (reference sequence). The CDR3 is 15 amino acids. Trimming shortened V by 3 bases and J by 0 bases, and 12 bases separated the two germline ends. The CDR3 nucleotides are TGTGCCAGCAGCTCCGATCCCGGGACTAACTATGGCTACACCTTC. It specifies CASSSDPGTNYGYTF.

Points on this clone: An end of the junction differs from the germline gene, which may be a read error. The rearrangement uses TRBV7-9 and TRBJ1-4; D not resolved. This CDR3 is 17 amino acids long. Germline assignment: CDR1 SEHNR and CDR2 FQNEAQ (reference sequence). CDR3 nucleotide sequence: TGTTCCAGCAGCCCACTGAGAGCGGCGACAACTAATGAAAAACTGTTTTTT. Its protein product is CSSSPLRAATTNEKLFF.

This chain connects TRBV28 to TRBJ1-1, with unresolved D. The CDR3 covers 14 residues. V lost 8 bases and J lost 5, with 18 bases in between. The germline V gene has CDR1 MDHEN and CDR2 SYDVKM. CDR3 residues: CASLPSAVGTEAFF. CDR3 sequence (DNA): TGTGCCAGCCTTCCCTCGGCGGTTGGTACTGAAGCTTTCTTT.

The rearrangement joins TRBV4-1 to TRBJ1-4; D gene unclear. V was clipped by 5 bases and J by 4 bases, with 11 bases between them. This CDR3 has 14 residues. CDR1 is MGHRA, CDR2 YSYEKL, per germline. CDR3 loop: CASSSDEDNEKLFF. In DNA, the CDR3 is TGCGCCAGCAGCTCAGACGAGGATAATGAAAAACTGTTTTTT.

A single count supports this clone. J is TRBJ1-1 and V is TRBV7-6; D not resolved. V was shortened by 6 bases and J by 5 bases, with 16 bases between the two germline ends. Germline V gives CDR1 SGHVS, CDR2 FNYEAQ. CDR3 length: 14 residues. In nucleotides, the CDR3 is TGTGCCAGCAGTTCCCTTGGGGAGGAGACTGAAGCTTTCTTT. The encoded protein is CASSSLGEETEAFF.

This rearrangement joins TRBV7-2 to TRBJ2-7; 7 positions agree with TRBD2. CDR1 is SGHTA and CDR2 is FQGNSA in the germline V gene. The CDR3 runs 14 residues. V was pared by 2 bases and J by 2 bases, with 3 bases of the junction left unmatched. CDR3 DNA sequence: TGTGCCAGCAGCTTAAAGCGGGGTACCTACGAGCAGTACTTC. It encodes CASSLKRGTYEQYF.

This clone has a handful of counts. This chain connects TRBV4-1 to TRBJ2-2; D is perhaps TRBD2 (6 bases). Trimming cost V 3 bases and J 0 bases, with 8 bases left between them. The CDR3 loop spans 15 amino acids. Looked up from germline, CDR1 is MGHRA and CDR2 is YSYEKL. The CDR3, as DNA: TGCGCCAGCAGCCACCGGGAGACGAACACCGGGGAGCTGTTTTTT. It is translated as CASSHRETNTGELFF.

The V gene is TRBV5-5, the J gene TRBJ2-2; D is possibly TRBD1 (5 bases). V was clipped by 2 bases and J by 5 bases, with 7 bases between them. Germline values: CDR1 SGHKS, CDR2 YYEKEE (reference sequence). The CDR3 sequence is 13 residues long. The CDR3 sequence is CASSLGATGELFF. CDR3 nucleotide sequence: TGTGCCAGCAGCTTAGGGGCGACCGGGGAGCTGTTTTTT.